A single TCR beta chain is shown here with its context. This record belongs to a study of blood T cell repertoires in COVID-19. Looked up from germline, CDR1 is MNHEY and CDR2 is SVGAGI. The CDR3 is 15 amino acids. Trimming took off 2 bases at V and 1 base at J, with 8 bases between the two ends. Sequencing was performed with immunoSEQ multiplex PCR; in TCRdb, only in-frame clones are kept and a portion is missing. The sample has some 340,000 clones, 90% to 95% seen once. The receptor was derived from a woman in her 30s who had been exposed to COVID-19. This sequence joins TRBV6-5 and TRBJ2-2, with D possibly being TRBD1 (5 bases). Sequencing input: PBMCs or T cells enriched from blood (not recorded which). Here the CDR3 DNA reads TGTGCCAGCAGTTACACCGACAGGAACACCGGGGAGCTGTTTTTT. Amino acids: CASSYTDRNTGELFF.